What follows are 2 T cell receptor beta chains derived from one specimen sequenced in a study of shared clonotypes between healthy human individuals. This table comes from immunoSEQ multiplex PCR, and its TCRdb copy is limited to in-frame clones, with some not included. The sample holds over a million clones, around 75% seen once. The specimen was memory CD4+ T cells sorted from blood. The subset here: CD45RA-negative fraction. The receptors come from a man aged 18 to 30 in good health.

This chain connects TRBV25-1 to TRBJ2-1, with TRBD1 as a possible D gene (6 bases). This CDR3 has 14 residues. Trimming cost V 1 base and J 9 bases, with 13 bases left between them. Per germline, CDR1 MGHDK and CDR2 SYGVNS. CDR3: CASSEFVGAGEQFF. DNA for the CDR3: TGTGCCAGCAGTGAATTTGTGGGGGCAGGTGAGCAGTTCTTC.

V gene TRBV5-1 combines with J gene TRBJ2-3; the match to TRBD2 covers 15 bases. CDR3 length: 16 residues. Germline assignment: CDR1 SGHRS and CDR2 YFSETQ. Trimming removed 7 bases from V and 6 bases from J; junction bases left unmatched: 9. The CDR3 bases are TGCGCCAGCCGGGGGACTAGCGGGGGGCCGTGGGATACGCAGTATTTT. This encodes CASRGTSGGPWDTQYF.